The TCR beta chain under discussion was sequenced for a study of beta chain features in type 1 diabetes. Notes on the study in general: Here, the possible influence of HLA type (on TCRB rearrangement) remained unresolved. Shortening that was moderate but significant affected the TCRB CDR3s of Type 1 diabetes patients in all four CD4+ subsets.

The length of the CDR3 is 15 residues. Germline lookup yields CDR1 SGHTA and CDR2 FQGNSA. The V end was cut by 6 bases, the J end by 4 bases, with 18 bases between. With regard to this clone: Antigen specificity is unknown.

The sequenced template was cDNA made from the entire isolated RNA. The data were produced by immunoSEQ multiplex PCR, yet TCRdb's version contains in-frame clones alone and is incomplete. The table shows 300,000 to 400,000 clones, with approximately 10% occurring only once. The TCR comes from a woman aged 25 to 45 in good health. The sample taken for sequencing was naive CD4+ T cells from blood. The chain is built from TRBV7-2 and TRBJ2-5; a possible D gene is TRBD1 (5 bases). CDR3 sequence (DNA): TGTGCCAGCAGGGGAAGGGGTACTCGGCGAGAGACCCAGTACTTC. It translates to CASRGRGTRRETQYF. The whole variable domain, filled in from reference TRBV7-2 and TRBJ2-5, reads GAGVSQSPSNKVTEKGKDVELRCDPISGHTALYWYRQSLGQGLEFLIYFQGNSAPDKSGLPSDRFSAERTGGSVSTLTIQRTQQEDSAVYLCASRGRGTRRETQYFGPGTRLLVL.